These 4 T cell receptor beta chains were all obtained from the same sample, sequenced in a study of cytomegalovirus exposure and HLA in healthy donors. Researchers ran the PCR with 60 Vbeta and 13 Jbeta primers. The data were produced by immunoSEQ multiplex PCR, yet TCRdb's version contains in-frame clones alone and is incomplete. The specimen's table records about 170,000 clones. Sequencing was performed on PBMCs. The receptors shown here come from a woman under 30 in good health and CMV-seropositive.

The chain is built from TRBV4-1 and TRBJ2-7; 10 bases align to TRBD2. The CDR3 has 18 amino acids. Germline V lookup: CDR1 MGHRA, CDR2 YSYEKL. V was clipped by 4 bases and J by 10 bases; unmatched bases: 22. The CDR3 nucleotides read TGCGCCAGCAGCCTTTTCGGTCTTAGCGGGGGGAAGCCCTCTGATCAGTACTTC. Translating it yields CASSLFGLSGGKPSDQYF.

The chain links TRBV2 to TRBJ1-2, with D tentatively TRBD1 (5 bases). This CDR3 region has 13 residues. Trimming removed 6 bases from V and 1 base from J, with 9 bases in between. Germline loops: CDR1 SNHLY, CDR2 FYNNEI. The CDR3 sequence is CASRDKYNYGYTF. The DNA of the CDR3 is TGTGCCAGCAGGGACAAATATAACTATGGCTACACCTTC.

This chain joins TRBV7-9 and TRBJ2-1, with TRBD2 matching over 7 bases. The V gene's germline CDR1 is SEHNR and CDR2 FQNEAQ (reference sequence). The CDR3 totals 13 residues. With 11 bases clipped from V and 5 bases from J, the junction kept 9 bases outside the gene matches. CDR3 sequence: CARSGGTNNEQFF. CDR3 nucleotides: TGTGCCCGGTCGGGAGGAACAAACAATGAGCAGTTCTTC.

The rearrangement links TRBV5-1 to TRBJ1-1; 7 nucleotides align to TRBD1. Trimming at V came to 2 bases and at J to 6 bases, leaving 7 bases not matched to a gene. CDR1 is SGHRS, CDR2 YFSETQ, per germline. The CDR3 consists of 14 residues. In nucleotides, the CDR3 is TGCGCCAGCAGCTTCTTAACAGGGGCCCCTGAAGCTTTCTTT. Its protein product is CASSFLTGAPEAFF.